Listed below are T cell receptor beta chains from one sample, sequenced in a study of shared clonotypes between healthy human individuals. Data came from immunoSEQ multiplex PCR; TCRdb stores just in-frame clones and leaves some out. The data hold around 2.5 million clones, with 93% observed a single time. Input material: naive CD4+ T cells from PBMCs. These receptors all stem from a man aged 18 to 35 in good health. Some clones in this sample may be carry-over from other donors' samples. CDR3s include the opening cysteine and the closing phenylalanine or tryptophan. D genes are given only for firm matches. Expanded clones get a size class; other rows say once, few or many, or leave the size out.

clone_size j_call v_call d_call cdr3_aa cdr3_nt
. TRBJ2-7 TRBV7-2 TRBD1 CASSFSYTGGSYEQYF TGTGCCAGCAGCTTTAGCTACACAGGGGGCAGCTACGAGCAGTACTTC
. TRBJ2-7 TRBV7-9 . CASSLAPGQVLDEQYF TGTGCCAGCAGCTTAGCTCCAGGGCAGGTTCTTGACGAGCAGTACTTC
once TRBJ2-1 TRBV4-3 . CASSRTLRASYNEQFF TGCGCCAGCAGCCGAACCCTCCGGGCGTCCTACAATGAGCAGTTCTTC
. TRBJ1-5 TRBV2 TRBD1 CASSRTGRPNQPQHF TGTGCCAGCAGTCGGACAGGGCGCCCCAATCAGCCCCAGCATTTT
. TRBJ2-3 TRBV28 TRBD2 CASRSKYLAGITDTQYF TGTGCCAGCAGGTCTAAATACCTAGCGGGTATCACAGATACGCAGTATTTT
. TRBJ2-5 TRBV6-6 TRBD2 CASRTGGGETQYF TGTGCCAGCAGAACCGGGGGGGGCGAGACCCAGTACTTC
. TRBJ1-4 TRBV7-2 . CASGPAGEKLFF TGTGCCAGCGGGCCCGCGGGGGAAAAACTGTTTTTT
. TRBJ2-7 TRBV10-3 . CAISEGGGDPYEQYF TGTGCCATCAGTGAAGGTGGAGGGGACCCCTACGAGCAGTACTTC
. TRBJ1-4 TRBV28 . CASSLRGIGTDEKLFF TGTGCCAGCAGTTTAAGGGGAATTGGGACGGATGAAAAACTGTTTTTT
. TRBJ2-1 TRBV5-4 TRBD2 CASSLPGLAGVREQFF TGTGCCAGCAGCCTCCCGGGACTAGCGGGAGTACGTGAGCAGTTCTTC
. TRBJ2-6 TRBV27 . CASSPPGPIWSANVLTF TGTGCCAGCAGTCCCCCCGGGCCTATCTGGTCTGCCAACGTCCTGACTTTC